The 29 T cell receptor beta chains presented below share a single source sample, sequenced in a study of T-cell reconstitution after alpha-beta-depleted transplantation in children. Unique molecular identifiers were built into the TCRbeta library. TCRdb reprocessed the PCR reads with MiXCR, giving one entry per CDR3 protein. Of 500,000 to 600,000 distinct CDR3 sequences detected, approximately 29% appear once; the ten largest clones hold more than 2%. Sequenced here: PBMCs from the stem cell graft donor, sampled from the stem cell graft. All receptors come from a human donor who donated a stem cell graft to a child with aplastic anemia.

CDR3 nucleotides: TGTGCCAGCAGCGCCCCTGCCTTAGCGGACTATTACAATGAGCAGTTCTTC. Its protein product is CASSAPALADYYNEQFF. J is TRBJ2-1 and V is TRBV7-6, with D possibly TRBD2 on 6 matching bases. This CDR3 is built from 17 residues. Trimming took off 5 bases at V and 4 bases at J, with 21 bases between the two ends. CDR1 is SGHVS, CDR2 FNYEAQ, per germline.

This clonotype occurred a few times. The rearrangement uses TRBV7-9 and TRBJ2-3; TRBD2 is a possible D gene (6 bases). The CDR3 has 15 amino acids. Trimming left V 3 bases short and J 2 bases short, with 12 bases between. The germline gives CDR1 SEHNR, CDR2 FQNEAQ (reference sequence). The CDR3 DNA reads TGTGCCAGCAGCTTGTGGGAGGCCCTCACAGATACGCAGTATTTT. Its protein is CASSLWEALTDTQYF.

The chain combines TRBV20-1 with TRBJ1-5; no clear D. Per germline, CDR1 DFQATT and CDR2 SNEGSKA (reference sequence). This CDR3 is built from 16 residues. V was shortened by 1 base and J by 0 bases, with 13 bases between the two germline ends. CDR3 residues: CSARGQAHHSNQPQHF. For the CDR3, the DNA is TGCAGTGCTAGAGGGCAGGCCCACCATAGCAATCAGCCCCAGCATTTT.

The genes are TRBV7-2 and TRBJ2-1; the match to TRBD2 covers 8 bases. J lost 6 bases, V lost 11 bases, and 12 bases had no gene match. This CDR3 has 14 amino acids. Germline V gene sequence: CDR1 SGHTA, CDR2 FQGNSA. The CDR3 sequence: CAAGRGGVFNEQFF. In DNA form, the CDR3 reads TGTGCCGCCGGACGGGGGGGGGTTTTCAATGAGCAGTTCTTC.

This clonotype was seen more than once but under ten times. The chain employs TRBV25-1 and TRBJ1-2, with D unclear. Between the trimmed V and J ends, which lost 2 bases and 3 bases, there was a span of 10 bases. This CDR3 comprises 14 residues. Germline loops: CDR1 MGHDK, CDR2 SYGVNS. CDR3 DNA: TGTGCCAGCAGTGAAGGGCCGATGGACTATGGCTACACCTTC. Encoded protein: CASSEGPMDYGYTF.

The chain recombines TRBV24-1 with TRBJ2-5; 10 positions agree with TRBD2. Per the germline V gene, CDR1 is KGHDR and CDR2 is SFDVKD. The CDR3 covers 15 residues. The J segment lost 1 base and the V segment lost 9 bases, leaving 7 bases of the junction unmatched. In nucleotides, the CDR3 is TGTGCCACCGCGAAGAGCGGGAGGGCCCAAGAGACCCAGTACTTC. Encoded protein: CATAKSGRAQETQYF.

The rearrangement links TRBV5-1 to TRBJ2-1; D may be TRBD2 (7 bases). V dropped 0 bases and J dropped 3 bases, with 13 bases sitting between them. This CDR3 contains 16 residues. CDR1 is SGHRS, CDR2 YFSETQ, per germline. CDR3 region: CASSLDYGGLYNEQFF. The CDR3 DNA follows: TGCGCCAGCAGCTTGGATTACGGGGGGCTCTACAATGAGCAGTTCTTC.

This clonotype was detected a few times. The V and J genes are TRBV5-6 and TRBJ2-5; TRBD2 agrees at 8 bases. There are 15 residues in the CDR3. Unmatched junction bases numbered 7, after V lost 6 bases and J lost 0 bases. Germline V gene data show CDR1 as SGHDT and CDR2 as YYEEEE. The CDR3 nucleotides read TGTGCCAGCAACAAACTAGCGGAAGACCAAGAGACCCAGTACTTC. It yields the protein CASNKLAEDQETQYF.

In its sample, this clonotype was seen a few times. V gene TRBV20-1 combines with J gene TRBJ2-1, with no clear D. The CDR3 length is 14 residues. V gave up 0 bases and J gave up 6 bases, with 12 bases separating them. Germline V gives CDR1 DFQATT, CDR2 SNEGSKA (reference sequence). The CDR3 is CSARDVKATNEQFF. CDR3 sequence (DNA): TGCAGTGCTAGAGATGTTAAGGCGACCAATGAGCAGTTCTTC.

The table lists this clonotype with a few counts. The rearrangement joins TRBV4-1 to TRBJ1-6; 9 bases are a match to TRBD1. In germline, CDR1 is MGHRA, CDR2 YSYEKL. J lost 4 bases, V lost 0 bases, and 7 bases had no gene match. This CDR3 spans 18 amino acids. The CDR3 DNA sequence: TGCGCCAGCAGCCAAGATCCCGGACAGGGGATGTATAATTCACCCCTCCACTTT. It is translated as CASSQDPGQGMYNSPLHF.

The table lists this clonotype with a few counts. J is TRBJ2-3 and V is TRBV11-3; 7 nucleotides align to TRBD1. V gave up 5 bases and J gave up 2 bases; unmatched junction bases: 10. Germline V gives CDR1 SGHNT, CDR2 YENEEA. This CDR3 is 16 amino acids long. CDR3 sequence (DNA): TGTGCCAGCAGCCAGGCTACAGGGGAGCCCACAGATACGCAGTATTTT. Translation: CASSQATGEPTDTQYF.

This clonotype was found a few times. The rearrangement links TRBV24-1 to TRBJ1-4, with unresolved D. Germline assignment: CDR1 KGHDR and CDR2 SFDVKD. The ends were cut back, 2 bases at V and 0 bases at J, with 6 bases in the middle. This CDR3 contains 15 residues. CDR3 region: CATSDYAATNEKLFF. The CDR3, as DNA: TGTGCCACCAGTGATTACGCGGCAACTAATGAAAAACTGTTTTTT.

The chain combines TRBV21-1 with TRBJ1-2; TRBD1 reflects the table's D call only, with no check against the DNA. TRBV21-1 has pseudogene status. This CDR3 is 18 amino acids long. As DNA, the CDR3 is TGTGCCAGCAGCAGCACCCCTTGGGACAACAAGGCCTGTTATGGCTACACCTTC. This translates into CASSSTPWDNKACYGYTF.

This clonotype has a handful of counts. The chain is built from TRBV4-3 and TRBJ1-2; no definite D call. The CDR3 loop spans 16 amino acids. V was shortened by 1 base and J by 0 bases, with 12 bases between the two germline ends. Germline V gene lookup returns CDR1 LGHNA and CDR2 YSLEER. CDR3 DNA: TGCGCCAGCAGCCAAGGAACAGAGAGCCCTAACTATGGCTACACCTTC. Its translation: CASSQGTESPNYGYTF.

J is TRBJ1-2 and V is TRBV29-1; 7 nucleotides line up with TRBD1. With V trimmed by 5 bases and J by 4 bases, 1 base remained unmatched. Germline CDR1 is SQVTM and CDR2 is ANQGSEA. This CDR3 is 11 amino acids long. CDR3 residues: CSVWTGYGYTF. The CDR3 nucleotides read TGCAGCGTTTGGACAGGCTATGGCTACACCTTC.

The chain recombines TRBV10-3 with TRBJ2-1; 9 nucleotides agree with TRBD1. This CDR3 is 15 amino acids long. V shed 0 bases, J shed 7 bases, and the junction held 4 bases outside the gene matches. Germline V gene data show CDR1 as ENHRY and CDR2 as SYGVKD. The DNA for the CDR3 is TGTGCCATCAGTGAGTCCGGGACAGGGCATAATGAGCAGTTCTTC. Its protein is CAISESGTGHNEQFF.

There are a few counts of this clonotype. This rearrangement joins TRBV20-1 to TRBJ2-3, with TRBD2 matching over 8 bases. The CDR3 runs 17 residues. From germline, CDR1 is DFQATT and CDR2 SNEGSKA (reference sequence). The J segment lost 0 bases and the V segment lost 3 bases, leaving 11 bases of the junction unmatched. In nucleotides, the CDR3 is TGCAGTGCTAGGGGAAGGTGGCGGGAGGCAAGCACAGATACGCAGTATTTT. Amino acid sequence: CSARGRWREASTDTQYF.

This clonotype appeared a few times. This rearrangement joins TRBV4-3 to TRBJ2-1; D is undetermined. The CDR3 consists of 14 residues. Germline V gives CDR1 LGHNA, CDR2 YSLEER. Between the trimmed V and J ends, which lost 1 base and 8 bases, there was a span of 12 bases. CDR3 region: CASSQVRKFDEQFF. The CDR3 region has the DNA TGCGCCAGCAGCCAAGTTAGGAAGTTCGATGAGCAGTTCTTC.

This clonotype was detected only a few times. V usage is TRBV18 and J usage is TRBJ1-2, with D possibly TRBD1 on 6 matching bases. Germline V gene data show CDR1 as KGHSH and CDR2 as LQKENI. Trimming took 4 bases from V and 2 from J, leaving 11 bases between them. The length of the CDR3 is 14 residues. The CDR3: CASSQQGENYGYTF. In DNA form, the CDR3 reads TGTGCCAGCTCACAACAGGGAGAGAACTATGGCTACACCTTC. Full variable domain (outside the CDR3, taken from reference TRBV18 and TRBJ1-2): NAGVMQNPRHLVRRRGQEARLRCSPMKGHSHVYWYRQLPEEGLKFMVYLQKENIIDESGMPKERFSAEFPKEGPSILRIQQVVRGDSAAYFCASSQQGENYGYTFGSGTRLTVV.

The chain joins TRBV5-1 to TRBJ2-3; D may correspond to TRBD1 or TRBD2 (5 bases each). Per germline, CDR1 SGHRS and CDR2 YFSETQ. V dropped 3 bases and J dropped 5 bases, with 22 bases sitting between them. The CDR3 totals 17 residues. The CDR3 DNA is TGCGCCAGCAGCTCCTTAACAACCGGGACGCAGGGAGATACGCAGTATTTT. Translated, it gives CASSSLTTGTQGDTQYF.

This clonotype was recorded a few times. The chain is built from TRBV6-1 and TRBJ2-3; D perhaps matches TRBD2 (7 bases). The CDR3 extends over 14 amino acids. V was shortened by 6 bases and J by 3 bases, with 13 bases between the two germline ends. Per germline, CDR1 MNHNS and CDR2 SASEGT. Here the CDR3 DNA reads TGTGCCAGCAGCGGGGGGAGGGGGACAGATACGCAGTATTTT. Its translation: CASSGGRGTDTQYF.

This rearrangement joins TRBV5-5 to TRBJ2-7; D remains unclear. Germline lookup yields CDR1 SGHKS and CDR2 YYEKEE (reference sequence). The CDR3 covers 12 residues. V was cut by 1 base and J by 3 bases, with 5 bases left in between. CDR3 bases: TGTGCCAGCAGCTTGACGGGCTACGAGCAGTACGTC. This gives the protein CASSLTGYEQYV.

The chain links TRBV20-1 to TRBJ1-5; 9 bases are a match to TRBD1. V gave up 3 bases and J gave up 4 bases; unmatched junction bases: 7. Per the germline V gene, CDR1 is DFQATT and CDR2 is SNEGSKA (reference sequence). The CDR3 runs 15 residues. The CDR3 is CSARPGQGQNQPQHF. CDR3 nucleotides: TGCAGTGCTAGGCCGGGACAGGGCCAAAATCAGCCCCAGCATTTT.

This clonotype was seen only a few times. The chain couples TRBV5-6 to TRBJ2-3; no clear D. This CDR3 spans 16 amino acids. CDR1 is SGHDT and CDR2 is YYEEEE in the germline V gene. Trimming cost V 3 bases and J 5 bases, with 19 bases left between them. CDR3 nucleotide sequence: TGTGCCAGCAGCTCCGTCAAGCGCCGACTTGGAGATACGCAGTATTTT. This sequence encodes CASSSVKRRLGDTQYF. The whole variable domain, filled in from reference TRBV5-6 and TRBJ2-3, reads DAGVTQSPTHLIKTRGQQVTLRCSPKSGHDTVSWYQQALGQGPQFIFQYYEEEERQRGNFPDRFSGHQFPNYSSELNVNALLLGDSALYLCASSSVKRRLGDTQYFGPGTRLTVL.

CDR3 nucleotide sequence: TGTGCCAGCTCACCAGACAGTAACTCTAATGAAAAACTGTTTTTT. It is translated as CASSPDSNSNEKLFF. The chain links TRBV18 to TRBJ1-4; possibly TRBD1 for D (5 bases). CDR1 is KGHSH, CDR2 LQKENI, per germline. This CDR3 region has 15 residues. The V and J ends lost 2 bases and 3 bases respectively, with 10 bases between them.

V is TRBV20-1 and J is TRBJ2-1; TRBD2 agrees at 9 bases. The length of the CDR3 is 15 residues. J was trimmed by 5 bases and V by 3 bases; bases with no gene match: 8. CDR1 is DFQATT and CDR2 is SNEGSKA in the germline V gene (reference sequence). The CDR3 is CSARGRLADDNEQFF. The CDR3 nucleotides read TGCAGTGCTAGGGGGCGACTAGCGGACGACAATGAGCAGTTCTTC.

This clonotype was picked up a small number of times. The CDR3 sequence: CASSPTGTRSDTQYF. DNA for the CDR3: TGTGCCAGCTCACCCACCGGGACTCGGAGTGATACGCAGTATTTT. The chain is built from TRBV18 and TRBJ2-3, with D possibly TRBD2 on 6 matching bases. Trimming took 3 bases from V and 6 from J, leaving 16 bases between them. Looked up from germline, CDR1 is KGHSH and CDR2 is LQKENI. The length of the CDR3 is 15 residues.

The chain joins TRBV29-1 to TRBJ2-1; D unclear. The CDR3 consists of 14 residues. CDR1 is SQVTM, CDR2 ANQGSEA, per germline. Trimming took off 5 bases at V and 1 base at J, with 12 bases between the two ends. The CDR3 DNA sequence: TGCAGCGTTCGATCTAACCGGTCCTACAATGAGCAGTTCTTC. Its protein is CSVRSNRSYNEQFF.

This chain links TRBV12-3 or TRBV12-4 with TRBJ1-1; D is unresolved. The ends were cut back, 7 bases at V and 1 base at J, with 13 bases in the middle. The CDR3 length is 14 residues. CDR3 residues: CASIKFLGNTEAFF. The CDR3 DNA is TGTGCCAGCATAAAATTTCTTGGGAACACTGAAGCTTTCTTT.